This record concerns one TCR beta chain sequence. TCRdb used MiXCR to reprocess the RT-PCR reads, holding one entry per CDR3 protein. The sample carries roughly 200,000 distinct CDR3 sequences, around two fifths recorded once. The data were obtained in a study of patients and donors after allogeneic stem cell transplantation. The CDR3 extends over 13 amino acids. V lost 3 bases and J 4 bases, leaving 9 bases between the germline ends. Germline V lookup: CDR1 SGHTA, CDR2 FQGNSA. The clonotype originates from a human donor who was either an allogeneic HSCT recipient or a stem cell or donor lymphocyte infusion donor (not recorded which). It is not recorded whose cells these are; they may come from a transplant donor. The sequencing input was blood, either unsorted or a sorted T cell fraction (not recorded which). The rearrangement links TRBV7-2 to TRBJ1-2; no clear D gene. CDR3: CASSFGELYGYTF. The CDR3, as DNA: TGTGCCAGCAGCTTTGGGGAACTCTATGGCTACACCTTC. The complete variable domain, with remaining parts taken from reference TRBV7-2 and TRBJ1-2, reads GAGVSQSPSNKVTEKGKDVELRCDPISGHTALYWYRQSLGQGLEFLIYFQGNSAPDKSGLPSDRFSAERTGGSVSTLTIQRTQQEDSAVYLCASSFGELYGYTFGSGTRLTVV.